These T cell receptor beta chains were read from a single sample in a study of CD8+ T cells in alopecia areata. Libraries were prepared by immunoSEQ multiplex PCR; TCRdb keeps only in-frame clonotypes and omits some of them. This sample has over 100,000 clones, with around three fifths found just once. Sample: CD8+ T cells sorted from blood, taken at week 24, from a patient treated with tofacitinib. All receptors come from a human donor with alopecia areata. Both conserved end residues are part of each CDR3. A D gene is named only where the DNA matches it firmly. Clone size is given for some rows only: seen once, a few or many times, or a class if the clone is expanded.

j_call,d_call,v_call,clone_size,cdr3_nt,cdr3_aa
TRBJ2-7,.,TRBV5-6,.,TGTGCCAGCAGTTCATGGGGCGGGCCCGACGAGCAGTACTTC,CASSSWGGPDEQYF
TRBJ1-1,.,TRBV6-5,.,TGTGCCAGCAGTTACTCGAGGGGGGCTGAAGCTTTCTTT,CASSYSRGAEAFF
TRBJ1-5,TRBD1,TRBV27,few,TGTGCCAGCAGTTCGGGACAGGGCTTAAATCAGCCCCAGCATTTT,CASSSGQGLNQPQHF
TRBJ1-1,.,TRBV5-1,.,TGCGCCAGCAGATTGGCGGGGTTGGGCACTGAAGCTTTCTTT,CASRLAGLGTEAFF
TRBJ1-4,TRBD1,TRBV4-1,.,TGCGCCAGCAGCCAGAGGCCCCTACCGACAGGGGGTTCTGAAAAACTGTTTTTT,CASSQRPLPTGGSEKLFF
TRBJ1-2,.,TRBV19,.,TGTGCCAGTAGCTCAGAACGGATGAGGCGTGACTATGGCTACACCTTC,CASSSERMRRDYGYTF
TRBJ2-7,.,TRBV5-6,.,TGTGCCAGCAGCTTTGACCCCCGGACAGAATCATTCGCGGACCAGTACTTC,CASSFDPRTESFADQYF
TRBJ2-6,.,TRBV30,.,TGTGCCTGGAGTGGGATCGGGACGGGCGGGGCCAACGTCCTGACTTTC,CAWSGIGTGGANVLTF
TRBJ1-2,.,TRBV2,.,TGTGCCAGCAGTGGCGTCGACAGGTCTGGATGGGGCTACACCTTC,CASSGVDRSGWGYTF
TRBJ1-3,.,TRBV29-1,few,TGCGCGGGAGACTCTGGAAACACCATATATTTT,CAGDSGNTIYF
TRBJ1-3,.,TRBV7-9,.,TGTGCCAGCAGCTTAGCCCGGCCGGGAGGAATGTCTGGAAACACCATATATTTT,CASSLARPGGMSGNTIYF
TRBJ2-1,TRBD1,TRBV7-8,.,TGTGCCAGCAGTTCCGGGACAGCCACTTACAATGAGCAGTTCTTC,CASSSGTATYNEQFF
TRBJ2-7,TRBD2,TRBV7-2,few,TGTGCCAGCAGACTAGCGGGGTCCTACGAGCAGTACTTC,CASRLAGSYEQYF
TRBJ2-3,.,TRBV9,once,TGTGCCAGCAGCAGGGGTTATCCAGATACGCAGTATTTT,CASSRGYPDTQYF
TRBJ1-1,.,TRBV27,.,TGTGCCAGCAGTTTAGGATTGGGTTGGAGCACTGAAGCTTTCTTT,CASSLGLGWSTEAFF
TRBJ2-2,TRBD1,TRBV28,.,TGTGCCACCCTGGACAGGTCCCGCACCGGGGAGCTGTTTTTT,CATLDRSRTGELFF
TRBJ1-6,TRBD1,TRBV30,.,TGTGCCTGGAGTGACACAGGGGGGTATTCACCCCTCCACTTT,CAWSDTGGYSPLHF
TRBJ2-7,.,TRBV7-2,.,TGTGCCAGCAGCCCAGCCCCACGGGTGGAGCAGTACTTC,CASSPAPRVEQYF
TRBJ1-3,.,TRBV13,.,TGTGCCAGCAGCTTAGAGGGCCTTGGAAACACCATATATTTT,CASSLEGLGNTIYF
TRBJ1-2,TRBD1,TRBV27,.,TGTGCCAGCAGTTCTACAGGGGCTAACTATGGCTACACCTTC,CASSSTGANYGYTF
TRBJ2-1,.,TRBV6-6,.,TGTGCCAGCGGCCTTCTGAAGGGGCAGGTCTACAATGAGCAGTTCTTC,CASGLLKGQVYNEQFF
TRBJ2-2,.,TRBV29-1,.,TGCAGCGTTGAAGACCAAGGAGTGGGGCACACCGGGGAGCTGTTTTTT,CSVEDQGVGHTGELFF
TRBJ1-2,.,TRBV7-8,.,TGTGCCAGCAGCCCCGCCCGGGGCGGGAGTCATGGCTACACCTTC,CASSPARGGSHGYTF
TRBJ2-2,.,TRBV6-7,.,TGTGCCAGCATTCGGAAAGACATTCGAGGGACCGGGGAGCTGTTTTTT,CASIRKDIRGTGELFF
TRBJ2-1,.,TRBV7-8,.,TGTGCCAGCATACAGGGTAACTACAATGAGCAGTTCTTC,CASIQGNYNEQFF
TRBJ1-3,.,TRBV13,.,TGTGCCAGCAGCATGGGACGGGTCTCTGGAAACACCATATATTTT,CASSMGRVSGNTIYF
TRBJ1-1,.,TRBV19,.,TGTGCCAGTAGTGATACGGACGGATATGGGGCTGAAGCTTTCTTT,CASSDTDGYGAEAFF
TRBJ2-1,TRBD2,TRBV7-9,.,TGTGCCAGCAGCTGGGACCTAGCGGGGAGTTACAATGAGCAGTTCTTC,CASSWDLAGSYNEQFF